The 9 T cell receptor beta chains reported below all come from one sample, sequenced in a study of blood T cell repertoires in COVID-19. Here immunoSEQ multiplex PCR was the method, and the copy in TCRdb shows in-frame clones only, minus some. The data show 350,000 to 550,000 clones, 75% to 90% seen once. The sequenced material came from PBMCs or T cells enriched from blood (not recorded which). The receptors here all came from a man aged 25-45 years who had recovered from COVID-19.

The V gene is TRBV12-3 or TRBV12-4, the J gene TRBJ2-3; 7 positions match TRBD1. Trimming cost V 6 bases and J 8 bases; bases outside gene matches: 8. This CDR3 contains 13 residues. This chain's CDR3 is CASSLPAGGTQYF. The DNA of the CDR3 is TGTGCCAGCAGCCTCCCAGCAGGGGGTACGCAGTATTTT.

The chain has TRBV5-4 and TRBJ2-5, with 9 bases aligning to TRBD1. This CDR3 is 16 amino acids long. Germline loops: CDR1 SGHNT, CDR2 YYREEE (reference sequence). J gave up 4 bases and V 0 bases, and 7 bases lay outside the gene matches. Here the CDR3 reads CASSLADRGFPETQYF. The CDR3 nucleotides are TGTGCCAGCAGCTTGGCGGACAGGGGATTCCCAGAGACCCAGTACTTC.

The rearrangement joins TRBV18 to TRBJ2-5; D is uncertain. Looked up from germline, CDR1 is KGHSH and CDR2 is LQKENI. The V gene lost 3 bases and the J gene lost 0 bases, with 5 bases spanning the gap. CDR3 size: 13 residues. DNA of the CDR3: TGTGCCAGCTCACCCCGGTACCAAGAGACCCAGTACTTC. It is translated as CASSPRYQETQYF.

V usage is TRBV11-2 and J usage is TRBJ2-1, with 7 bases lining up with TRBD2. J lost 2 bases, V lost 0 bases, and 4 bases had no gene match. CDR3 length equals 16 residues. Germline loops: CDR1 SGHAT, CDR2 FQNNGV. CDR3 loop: CASSLEVAGAYNEQFF. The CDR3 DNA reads TGTGCCAGCAGCTTAGAAGTTGCGGGAGCCTACAATGAGCAGTTCTTC.

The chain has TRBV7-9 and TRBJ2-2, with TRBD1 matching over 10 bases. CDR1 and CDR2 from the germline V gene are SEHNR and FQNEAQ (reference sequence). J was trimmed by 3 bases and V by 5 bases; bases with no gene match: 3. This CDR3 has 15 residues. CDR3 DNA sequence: TGTGCCAGCAGCCCCGGGACAGGGGACACCGGGGAGCTGTTTTTT. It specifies CASSPGTGDTGELFF.

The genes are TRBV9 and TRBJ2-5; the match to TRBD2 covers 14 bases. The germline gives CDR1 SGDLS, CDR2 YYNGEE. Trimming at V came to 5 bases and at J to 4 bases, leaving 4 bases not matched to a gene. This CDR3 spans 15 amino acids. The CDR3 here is CASSPGLAGGETQYF. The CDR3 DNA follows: TGTGCCAGCAGTCCTGGACTAGCGGGAGGAGAGACCCAGTACTTC.

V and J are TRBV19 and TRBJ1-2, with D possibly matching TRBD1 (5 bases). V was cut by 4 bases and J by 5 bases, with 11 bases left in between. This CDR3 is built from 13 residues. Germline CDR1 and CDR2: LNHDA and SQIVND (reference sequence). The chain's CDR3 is CASSTDNHYGYTF. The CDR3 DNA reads TGTGCCAGTAGTACGGACAACCATTATGGCTACACCTTC.

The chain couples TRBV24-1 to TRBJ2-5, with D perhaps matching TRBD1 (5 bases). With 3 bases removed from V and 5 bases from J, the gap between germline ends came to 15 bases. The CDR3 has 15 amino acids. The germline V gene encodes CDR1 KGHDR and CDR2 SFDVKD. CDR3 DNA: TGTGCCACCAGTGATCTTAAGACAGTCGGGGAGACCCAGTACTTC. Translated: CATSDLKTVGETQYF.

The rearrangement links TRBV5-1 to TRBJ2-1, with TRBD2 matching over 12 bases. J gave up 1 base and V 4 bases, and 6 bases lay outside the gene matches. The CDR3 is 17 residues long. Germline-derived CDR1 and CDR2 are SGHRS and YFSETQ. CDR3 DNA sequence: TGCGCCAGCAGCGTCCAAGGACTAGCGGGATCCTACAATGAGCAGTTCTTC. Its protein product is CASSVQGLAGSYNEQFF.